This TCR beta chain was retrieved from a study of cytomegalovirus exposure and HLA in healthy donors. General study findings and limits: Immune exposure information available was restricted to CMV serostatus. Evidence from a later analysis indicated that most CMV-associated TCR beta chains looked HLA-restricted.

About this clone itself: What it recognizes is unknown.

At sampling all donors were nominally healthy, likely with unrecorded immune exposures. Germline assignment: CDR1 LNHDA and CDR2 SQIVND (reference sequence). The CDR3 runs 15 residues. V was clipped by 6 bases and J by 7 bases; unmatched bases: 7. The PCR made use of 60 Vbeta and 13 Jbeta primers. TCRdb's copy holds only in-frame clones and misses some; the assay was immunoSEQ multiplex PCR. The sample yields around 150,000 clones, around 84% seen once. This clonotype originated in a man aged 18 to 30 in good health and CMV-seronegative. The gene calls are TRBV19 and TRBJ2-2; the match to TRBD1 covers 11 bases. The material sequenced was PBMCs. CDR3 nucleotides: TGTGCCAGTAGCCCTAGGACAGGGGGCCGCGGGGAGCTGTTTTTT. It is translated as CASSPRTGGRGELFF. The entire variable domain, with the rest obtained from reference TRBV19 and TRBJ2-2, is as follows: DGGITQSPKYLFRKEGQNVTLSCEQNLNHDAMYWYRQDPGQGLRLIYYSQIVNDFQKGDIAEGYSVSREKKESFPLTVTSAQKNPTAFYLCASSPRTGGRGELFFGEGSRLTVL.